This T cell receptor beta chain was captured by sequencing in a study of metastatic and nonmetastatic thyroid tumors. On the study more broadly: Repertoires from malignant and benign thyroid patients were compared across blood and tumor or nodule tissue. Study results and caveats: Versus benign nodules, malignant thyroid tumors reportedly had significantly higher TCR beta diversity, in blood and tumor.

This CDR3 has 17 residues. The V and J ends lost 6 bases and 0 bases respectively, with 18 bases between them. Germline lookup yields CDR1 MDHEN and CDR2 SYDVKM. This clone has just a few counts. No antigen is known for it. Patients underwent thyroid surgery, and none had received any treatment before it. In the authors' methods: A distant-metastasis classifier for papillary thyroid cancer was built using CDR3 differences across clinicopathological groups. With MiXCR, TCRdb reprocessed the PCR reads. These V and J calls are TCRdb output, not the study's own analysis. The sample includes approximately 4,200 clones, 30% to 45% seen only once; the top ten take roughly 35%.

Material for sequencing was tumor tissue. V is TRBV28 and J is TRBJ1-3, with D uncertain. The sequence was collected from a male donor with papillary thyroid cancer or a benign thyroid nodule (not recorded which). Some clones in this sample may be carry-over from other donors' samples. For the CDR3, the DNA is TGTGCCAGCAGCCAGATAGGCGCGGTTAGCTCTGGAAACACCATATATTTT. Translating it yields CASSQIGAVSSGNTIYF.